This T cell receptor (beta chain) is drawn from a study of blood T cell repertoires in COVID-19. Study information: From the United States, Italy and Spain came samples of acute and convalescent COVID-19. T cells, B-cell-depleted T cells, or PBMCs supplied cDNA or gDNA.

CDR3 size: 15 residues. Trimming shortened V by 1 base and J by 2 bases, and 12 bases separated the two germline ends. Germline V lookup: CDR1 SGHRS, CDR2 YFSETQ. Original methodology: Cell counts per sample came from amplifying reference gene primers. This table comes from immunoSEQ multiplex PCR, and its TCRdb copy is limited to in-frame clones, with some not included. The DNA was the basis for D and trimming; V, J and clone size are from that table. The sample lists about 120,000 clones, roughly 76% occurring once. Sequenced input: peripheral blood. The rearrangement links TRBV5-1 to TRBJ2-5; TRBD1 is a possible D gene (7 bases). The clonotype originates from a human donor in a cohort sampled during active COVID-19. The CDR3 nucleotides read TGCGCCAGCAGCTTGTTGGCAGGGGGGCAAGAGACCCAGTACTTC. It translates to CASSLLAGGQETQYF.